Included here is one TCR beta chain sequence, with context. The antigen is undetermined. The data were produced by immunoSEQ multiplex PCR, yet TCRdb's version contains in-frame clones alone and is incomplete. This table holds over a million clones, around 98% found once. This sample was taken from a study of shared clonotypes between healthy human individuals. Notes on the study in general: A handful of donors had roughly 5% of their naive CD4 clonotypes in common. Sorted-subset sequencing, rarefaction showed, was incomplete despite large depth.

The CDR3 contains 14 residues. The germline CDR1 and CDR2 sequences are MGHDK and SYGVNS. The germline V and J ends were trimmed by 4 bases and 2 bases, with 11 bases remaining between them. The sequence was obtained from a man aged 25-45 years in good health. The specimen sequenced was naive CD4+ T cells sorted from blood. Subset here: CD45RA+ positively selected. V gene TRBV25-1 combines with J gene TRBJ1-2, with D uncertain. The CDR3 nucleotides read TGTGCCAGCAGTGTTACCTCCGGGAACTATGGCTACACCTTC. It codes for CASSVTSGNYGYTF.